The 21 T cell receptor beta chains presented below share a single source sample, sequenced in a study of T-cell memory formation after mild COVID-19. MiXCR was run by TCRdb on the 5' RACE reads, yielding one entry per CDR3 protein. Here the sample spans some 260,000 distinct CDR3 sequences, about 16% being singletons. Sequencing was performed on PBMCs or a T cell subset sorted from them (not recorded which). The receptors come from a man aged 18 to 30 who had mild COVID-19 (a few samples of this study predate the infection). Cell type and time point are not known.

This chain links TRBV5-1 with TRBJ1-6, with D possibly being TRBD1 (5 bases). Germline values: CDR1 SGHRS, CDR2 YFSETQ. Trimming pared 4 bases from V and 10 bases from J, leaving 12 bases between. The CDR3 is made up of 13 amino acids. The chain's CDR3 is CASSQPGKSPLHF. The CDR3 DNA follows: TGCGCCAGCAGCCAACCAGGGAAATCACCCCTCCACTTT.

The chain employs TRBV5-1 and TRBJ2-5; D is uncertain. The length of the CDR3 is 13 residues. Deletions cut 5 bases from V and 1 base from J, with 9 bases between. From germline, CDR1 is SGHRS and CDR2 YFSETQ. CDR3 sequence (DNA): TGCGCCAGCAGTACGAAATCCCAAGAGACCCAGTACTTC. Translation: CASSTKSQETQYF.

V is TRBV20-1 and J is TRBJ2-3, with a tentative D call TRBD2 (6 bases). Germline V CDR1 and CDR2: DFQATT, SNEGSKA (reference sequence). The length of the CDR3 is 14 residues. Trimming removed 2 bases from V and 0 bases from J, with 9 bases in between. The CDR3 DNA follows: TGCAGTGCTAGACCGGGAGCGAGCACAGATACGCAGTATTTT. Its protein product is CSARPGASTDTQYF.

This clonotype has just a few counts. This chain links TRBV7-6 with TRBJ1-3; TRBD1 is a possible D gene (5 bases). CDR3 size: 15 residues. Germline CDR1 is SGHVS and CDR2 is FNYEAQ. V lost 3 bases and J lost 2, with 11 bases in between. In DNA, the CDR3 is TGTGCCAGCAGCTTGCTGGGGGGAGCTGGAAACACCATATATTTT. As protein: CASSLLGGAGNTIYF.

This chain links TRBV19 with TRBJ1-1; D is unresolved. The CDR3 covers 13 residues. From germline, CDR1 is LNHDA and CDR2 SQIVND (reference sequence). The V end was cut by 3 bases, the J end by 1 base, with 6 bases between. This CDR3 is CASSIQGNTEAFF. In DNA, the CDR3 is TGTGCCAGTAGTATTCAAGGGAACACTGAAGCTTTCTTT.

In this sample, this clonotype turned up many times. CDR3 DNA sequence: TGTGCCAGCAGTGCGTACCAAGAGACCCAGTACTTC. Protein: CASSAYQETQYF. J is TRBJ2-5 and V is TRBV2; no firm D call. Germline-derived CDR1 and CDR2 are SNHLY and FYNNEI. V lost 4 bases and J lost 0, with 3 bases in between. The CDR3 is 12 amino acids. The full variable domain, its missing parts supplied by reference TRBV2 and TRBJ2-5, is EPEVTQTPSHQVTQMGQEVILRCVPISNHLYFYWYRQILGQKVEFLVSFYNNEISEKSEIFDDQFSVERPDGSNFTLKIRSTKLEDSAMYFCASSAYQETQYFGPGTRLLVL.

V and J are TRBV5-1 and TRBJ2-6; a possible D gene is TRBD1 (5 bases). Per germline, CDR1 SGHRS and CDR2 YFSETQ. The CDR3 loop spans 15 amino acids. V was cut by 2 bases and J by 4 bases, with 10 bases left in between. The CDR3 nucleotides read TGCGCCAGCAGCTTTAAGGGGTCAGGGGCCAACGTCCTGACTTTC. The encoded protein is CASSFKGSGANVLTF.

This clonotype showed up just a few times. A read error may be the cause here, since a much bigger clone is one base away. The chain recombines TRBV5-4 with TRBJ2-2; D remains ambiguous. CDR1 is SGHNT, CDR2 YYREEE, per germline (reference sequence). V was pared by 2 bases and J by 3 bases, with 2 bases between. The CDR3 extends over 12 amino acids. In DNA form, the CDR3 reads TGTGCCAGCAGCTTTGACACCGGGGAGCTGTTTTTT. It is translated as CASSFDTGELFF.

This clonotype has more than one count but fewer than ten. This chain joins TRBV30 and TRBJ1-5; D might be TRBD1 (6 bases). The CDR3 loop spans 14 amino acids. CDR1 GTSNPN and CDR2 SVGIG come from the germline V gene (reference sequence). The germline V and J ends were trimmed by 0 bases and 7 bases, with 13 bases remaining between them. CDR3 region: CAWSVTGRGQPQHF. CDR3 coding DNA: TGTGCCTGGAGTGTTACAGGGCGGGGGCAGCCCCAGCATTTT.

This clonotype was observed at least ten times. The V and J genes are TRBV7-3 and TRBJ2-5, with 8 bases lining up with TRBD2. Looked up from germline, CDR1 is SGHTA and CDR2 is FQGTGA. The length of the CDR3 is 16 residues. The V gene end was trimmed by 5 bases and the J gene end by 5 bases; junction bases not matched to a gene: 13. The chain's CDR3 is CASSATSTGGAETQYF. As DNA, the CDR3 is TGTGCCAGCAGCGCCACTTCTACGGGGGGGGCTGAGACCCAGTACTTC.

The genes are TRBV6-5 and TRBJ1-1; 9 bases match TRBD1. The CDR3 spans 16 residues. Germline V gene lookup returns CDR1 MNHEY and CDR2 SVGAGI. V shed 2 bases and J 5 bases; nucleotides not matched to a gene: 9. The DNA of the CDR3 is TGTGCCAGCAGTTACAGCCGGGACAGGGTGGTAACTGAAGCTTTCTTT. This sequence encodes CASSYSRDRVVTEAFF.

This clonotype showed up just a few times. V usage is TRBV5-1 and J usage is TRBJ2-1; 8 positions agree with TRBD2. V gave up 7 bases and J gave up 9 bases; unmatched junction bases: 15. The CDR3 has 15 amino acids. Germline CDR1 is SGHRS and CDR2 is YFSETQ. CDR3 nucleotide sequence: TGCGCCAGCCGCAGGAGCGGGGGCCCCCGCATTGAGCAGTTCTTC. Its protein product is CASRRSGGPRIEQFF. Supplemented by reference TRBV5-1 and TRBJ2-1, the full variable domain reads KAGVTQTPRYLIKTRGQQVTLSCSPISGHRSVSWYQQTPGQGLQFLFEYFSETQRNKGNFPGRFSGRQFSNSRSEMNVSTLELGDSALYLCASRRSGGPRIEQFFGPGTRLTVL.

This clonotype was detected a few times. This chain connects TRBV7-2 to TRBJ1-2; 7 bases are shared with TRBD1. This CDR3 region has 14 residues. The trim removed 3 bases at V and 4 bases at J, leaving 5 bases unmatched. Germline V gene data show CDR1 as SGHTA and CDR2 as FQGNSA. The CDR3 spells CASSLETGIYGYTF. In DNA form, the CDR3 reads TGTGCCAGCAGCTTGGAGACAGGGATCTATGGCTACACCTTC.

J is TRBJ2-7 and V is TRBV18; D is possibly TRBD1 (5 bases). Germline V lookup: CDR1 KGHSH, CDR2 LQKENI. The V end was cut by 5 bases, the J end by 3 bases, with 11 bases between. The CDR3 extends over 13 amino acids. The CDR3 loop reads CASSTTENYEQYF. CDR3 in DNA: TGTGCCAGCTCAACGACAGAAAACTACGAGCAGTACTTC.

This clonotype was picked up many times. The genes are TRBV5-1 and TRBJ1-2; a possible D gene is TRBD1 (5 bases). Looked up from germline, CDR1 is SGHRS and CDR2 is YFSETQ. Trimming shortened V by 4 bases and J by 4 bases, and 8 bases separated the two germline ends. The CDR3 has 12 amino acids. The DNA for the CDR3 is TGCGCCAGCAGCAGACAGTCCTATGGCTACACCTTC. Encoded protein: CASSRQSYGYTF.

This clonotype was counted a few times. This chain links TRBV24-1 with TRBJ2-3; perhaps TRBD1 as D (5 bases). Germline V gene lookup returns CDR1 KGHDR and CDR2 SFDVKD. V lost 7 bases and J lost 6, with 13 bases in between. The CDR3 covers 13 residues. The CDR3 loop reads CATREGAGDTQYF. CDR3 in DNA: TGTGCCACCAGGGAAGGGGCCGGCGATACGCAGTATTTT.

The chain has TRBV16 and TRBJ2-7; a possible D gene is TRBD1 (6 bases). The germline CDR1 and CDR2 sequences are KGHSY and FQNENV. The ends were cut back, 5 bases at V and 1 base at J, with 15 bases in the middle. CDR3 length equals 15 residues. The CDR3: CASSWRIGQSYEQYF. DNA for the CDR3: TGTGCCAGCAGCTGGCGAATCGGACAGTCCTACGAGCAGTACTTC.

The chain links TRBV27 to TRBJ1-2, with D unclear. CDR1 and CDR2 from the germline V gene are MNHEY and SMNVEV (reference sequence). Trimming left V 7 bases short and J 8 bases short, with 17 bases between. This CDR3 comprises 13 residues. CDR3 DNA sequence: TGTGCCAGCACCCTGCGAGGGTCAGGAGGCTACACCTTC. Its translation is CASTLRGSGGYTF.

In its sample, this clonotype was seen many times. The rearrangement joins TRBV9 to TRBJ2-1, with D unresolved. The V gene lost 0 bases and the J gene lost 11 bases, with 12 bases spanning the gap. Germline V gene data show CDR1 as SGDLS and CDR2 as YYNGEE. The CDR3 is 13 residues long. The CDR3 DNA follows: TGTGCCAGCAGCGTAGAGTTAGGCACGAAGCAGTTCTTC. Translated, it gives CASSVELGTKQFF.

This clonotype turned up a few times. The chain is built from TRBV6-5 and TRBJ1-2; 9 nucleotides agree with TRBD1. Trimming took 5 bases from V and 4 from J; bases not matched to a gene: 8. There are 15 residues in the CDR3. Germline V gene sequence: CDR1 MNHEY, CDR2 SVGAGI. CDR3 sequence (DNA): TGTGCCAGCAGTAACCCGACAGGGGGGAGCTATGGCTACACCTTC. Protein sequence: CASSNPTGGSYGYTF.

The table lists this clonotype with a few counts. V usage is TRBV7-9 and J usage is TRBJ2-7, with unresolved D. V was pared by 6 bases and J by 6 bases, with 6 bases between. The germline V gene encodes CDR1 SEHNR and CDR2 FQNEAQ (reference sequence). The CDR3 extends over 10 amino acids. CDR3 coding DNA: TGTGCCAGCAGGAGCAGCGAGCAGTACGTC. Amino acid sequence: CASRSSEQYV.